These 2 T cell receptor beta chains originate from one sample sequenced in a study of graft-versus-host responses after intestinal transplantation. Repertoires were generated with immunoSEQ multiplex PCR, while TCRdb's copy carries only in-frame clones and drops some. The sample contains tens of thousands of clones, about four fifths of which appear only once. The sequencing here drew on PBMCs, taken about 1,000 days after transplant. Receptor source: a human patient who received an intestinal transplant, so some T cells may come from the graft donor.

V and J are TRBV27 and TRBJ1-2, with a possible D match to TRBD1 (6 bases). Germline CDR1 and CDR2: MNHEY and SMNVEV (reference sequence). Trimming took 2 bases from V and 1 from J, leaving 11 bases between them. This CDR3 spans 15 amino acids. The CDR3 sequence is CASSLLGGYNYGYTF. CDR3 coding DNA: TGTGCCAGCAGTTTACTAGGGGGGTATAACTATGGCTACACCTTC.

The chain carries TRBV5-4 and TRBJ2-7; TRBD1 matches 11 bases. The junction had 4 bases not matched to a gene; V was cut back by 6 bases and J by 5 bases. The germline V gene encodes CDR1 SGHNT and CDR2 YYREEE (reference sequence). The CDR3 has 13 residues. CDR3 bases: TGTGCCAGCACTGGACAGGGGGCCCACGAGCAGTACTTC. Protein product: CASTGQGAHEQYF.